This T cell receptor (beta chain) appears in the sequencing data of a study of Ad26.COV2.S vaccination and SARS-CoV-2 variants. With 5 bases removed from V and 5 bases from J, the gap between germline ends came to 12 bases. The CDR3 spans 12 residues. The V gene's germline CDR1 is SQVTM and CDR2 ANQGSEA. Treatment reported: about 20 received Ad26.COV2.S at low or high dose, single or two shots; several received placebo; per-sample allocation not given. Repertoires come from day 63 after the first vaccine or placebo injection. Sequencing was performed with immunoSEQ multiplex PCR; in TCRdb, only in-frame clones are kept and a portion is missing. The sample lists about 410,000 clones, about 88% occurring once.

This chain connects TRBV29-1 to TRBJ1-2; unclear D gene. The specimen comprised peripheral blood, sampled in a trial of Ad26.COV2.S vaccine versus placebo. This clonotype was obtained from a person aged 18 to 59 who received the Ad26.COV2.S COVID-19 vaccine or a placebo. The CDR3 here is CSVSNPSYGYTF. The CDR3 nucleotides are TGCAGCGTTAGCAACCCGTCATATGGCTACACCTTC.